A selection of T cell receptor beta chains follows, all from one sample in a study of blood T cell repertoires in COVID-19. Sequencing used immunoSEQ multiplex PCR; TCRdb keeps in-frame clones, though not all of them. Among about 250,000 clones listed, around 80% were seen once. The sample comprised PBMCs or T cells enriched from blood (not recorded which). Receptors originate from a man aged 40-50 years who had been exposed to COVID-19. CDR3s leave out the opening cysteine and the closing phenylalanine or tryptophan. A D gene is named only where the DNA matches it firmly. The listing skips clone size in some rows; elsewhere it reads once, few, many or a size class.

clone_size: NA; d_call: NA; v_call: TRBV6-5; j_call: TRBJ2-3; cdr3_aa: ASREQPSTDTQY
clone_size: NA; d_call: NA; v_call: TRBV7-9; j_call: TRBJ2-6; cdr3_aa: ASSFKQGTLSGANVLT
clone_size: NA; d_call: NA; v_call: TRBV19; j_call: TRBJ2-1; cdr3_aa: ASSNRMRANEQF
clone_size: NA; d_call: NA; v_call: TRBV5-1; j_call: TRBJ1-4; cdr3_aa: ASRPGREGEKLF
clone_size: NA; d_call: TRBD1; v_call: TRBV15; j_call: TRBJ2-5; cdr3_aa: ATSRDGTGQGRFQETQY
clone_size: NA; d_call: NA; v_call: TRBV3-1/TRBV3-2; j_call: TRBJ1-5; cdr3_aa: ASSLTGNGNQPQH
clone_size: NA; d_call: NA; v_call: TRBV7-7; j_call: TRBJ2-1; cdr3_aa: ASSPQESLKYNEQF
clone_size: once; d_call: NA; v_call: TRBV5-1; j_call: TRBJ2-7; cdr3_aa: ASSLHRPLSYEQY
clone_size: NA; d_call: TRBD1; v_call: TRBV4-1; j_call: TRBJ1-2; cdr3_aa: ASSQGGTGGGGYT
clone_size: NA; d_call: NA; v_call: TRBV19; j_call: TRBJ2-2; cdr3_aa: ASSIGHTGTGELF
clone_size: NA; d_call: NA; v_call: TRBV4-1; j_call: TRBJ1-4; cdr3_aa: ASSQVGRAGGEKLF
clone_size: NA; d_call: NA; v_call: TRBV19; j_call: TRBJ2-5; cdr3_aa: ASSFSGQETQY
clone_size: NA; d_call: NA; v_call: TRBV6-8; j_call: TRBJ1-1; cdr3_aa: ASSFRNTEAF
clone_size: once; d_call: NA; v_call: TRBV2; j_call: TRBJ2-1; cdr3_aa: ASSDLAGTYNEQF
clone_size: NA; d_call: NA; v_call: TRBV30; j_call: TRBJ1-1; cdr3_aa: AWKTGNTEAF
clone_size: NA; d_call: NA; v_call: TRBV9; j_call: TRBJ2-1; cdr3_aa: ASSVNYNEQF
clone_size: NA; d_call: TRBD2; v_call: TRBV29-1; j_call: TRBJ2-7; cdr3_aa: SVNPGLSTGEQY
clone_size: NA; d_call: TRBD1; v_call: TRBV29-1; j_call: TRBJ2-2; cdr3_aa: SVAGTVPGELF
clone_size: NA; d_call: NA; v_call: TRBV18; j_call: TRBJ1-1; cdr3_aa: ASSGSGGDTEAF
clone_size: NA; d_call: NA; v_call: TRBV9; j_call: TRBJ2-3; cdr3_aa: ASSSGGPSTDTQY
clone_size: NA; d_call: NA; v_call: TRBV7-9; j_call: TRBJ1-3; cdr3_aa: ASSTASGNTIY
clone_size: NA; d_call: TRBD1; v_call: TRBV7-3; j_call: TRBJ2-1; cdr3_aa: ASSLDRGSYNEQF
clone_size: NA; d_call: NA; v_call: TRBV12-3/TRBV12-4; j_call: TRBJ1-2; cdr3_aa: AIPRGAYGYT
clone_size: NA; d_call: NA; v_call: TRBV9; j_call: TRBJ2-1; cdr3_aa: ASSVALTSMYEQF
clone_size: NA; d_call: NA; v_call: TRBV4-2; j_call: TRBJ2-7; cdr3_aa: ASSRGDSGGLDEQY
clone_size: few; d_call: NA; v_call: TRBV6-5; j_call: TRBJ2-1; cdr3_aa: ASSYRRGYNEQF
clone_size: once; d_call: TRBD2; v_call: TRBV7-3; j_call: TRBJ2-2; cdr3_aa: ASSLAGATGELF
clone_size: NA; d_call: TRBD2; v_call: TRBV11-2; j_call: TRBJ2-1; cdr3_aa: ASSLLGTSGDEQF
clone_size: NA; d_call: NA; v_call: TRBV19; j_call: TRBJ1-1; cdr3_aa: ASRALSMNTEAF
clone_size: NA; d_call: NA; v_call: TRBV19; j_call: TRBJ1-1; cdr3_aa: ASSDLQGSNTEAF
clone_size: NA; d_call: NA; v_call: TRBV6-5; j_call: TRBJ1-6; cdr3_aa: ASSYGESPLH
clone_size: NA; d_call: TRBD2; v_call: TRBV11-2; j_call: TRBJ2-7; cdr3_aa: ASSSSGSGVQY
clone_size: NA; d_call: TRBD1; v_call: TRBV27; j_call: TRBJ2-2; cdr3_aa: AISTGGLAGELF
clone_size: NA; d_call: NA; v_call: TRBV6-2/TRBV6-3; j_call: TRBJ1-2; cdr3_aa: ASSYMFYGYT
clone_size: NA; d_call: TRBD2; v_call: TRBV27; j_call: TRBJ2-3; cdr3_aa: ASNGRGDYTDTQY
clone_size: NA; d_call: NA; v_call: TRBV19; j_call: TRBJ1-5; cdr3_aa: ATRPHTRNQPQH
clone_size: NA; d_call: NA; v_call: TRBV6-4; j_call: TRBJ2-5; cdr3_aa: ASSVGVRQETQY
clone_size: NA; d_call: TRBD1; v_call: TRBV7-6; j_call: TRBJ2-2; cdr3_aa: ASSSRPKGGANTGELF